These 21 T cell receptor beta chains share one sample of origin, sequenced in a study of neoadjuvant anti-PD-1 for oral cavity cancer. Assay used: immunoSEQ multiplex PCR; TCRdb lists only in-frame clones, some missing. The sample includes tens of thousands of clones, under 85% seen only once; the top ten take just over 2.5%. The source material was PBMCs, sampled before nivolumab (anti-PD-1) treatment. These receptors were collected from a person aged 40 to 85 with oral cavity squamous cell carcinoma.

The chain carries TRBV6-1 and TRBJ1-1, with D hard to call. The CDR3 contains 13 residues. V was pared by 4 bases and J by 2 bases, with 8 bases between. In germline, CDR1 is MNHNS, CDR2 SASEGT. The CDR3 is CASSGLFNTEAFF. CDR3 nucleotides: TGTGCCAGCAGTGGGTTGTTTAACACTGAAGCTTTCTTT.

The chain links TRBV7-2 to TRBJ2-5; D is tentatively TRBD1 or TRBD2 (5 bases each). Germline CDR1 reads SGHTA; CDR2 reads FQGNSA. The V end was cut by 2 bases, the J end by 7 bases, with 8 bases between. The CDR3 loop spans 12 amino acids. CDR3 sequence reads: CASSLTRGTQYF. The CDR3 DNA reads as TGTGCCAGCAGCTTAACGAGGGGGACCCAGTACTTC.

The chain is built from TRBV11-3 and TRBJ2-5; D tentatively reads TRBD1 or TRBD2 (7 bases each). Germline assignment: CDR1 SGHNT and CDR2 YENEEA. The length of the CDR3 is 14 residues. Deletions cut 4 bases from V and 4 bases from J, with 13 bases between. CDR3 coding DNA: TGTGCCAGCAGCTCAGGGGGGGGACGAGAGACCCAGTACTTC. Amino acid sequence: CASSSGGGRETQYF.

This clone was detected once. This chain uses TRBV19 with TRBJ1-1, with TRBD1 identical over 9 bases. V shed 7 bases and J 6 bases; nucleotides not matched to a gene: 9. The CDR3 spans 14 residues. The germline V gene encodes CDR1 LNHDA and CDR2 SQIVND (reference sequence). CDR3 residues: CASTEGRQGAEAFF. For the CDR3, the DNA is TGTGCCAGTACCGAAGGAAGACAGGGGGCTGAAGCTTTCTTT.

The rearrangement uses TRBV5-1 and TRBJ1-3; D is uncertain. Deletions cut 0 bases from V and 0 bases from J, with 13 bases between. Germline CDR1 and CDR2: SGHRS and YFSETQ. The CDR3 consists of 17 residues. The CDR3 spells CASSLAGTAYSGNTIYF. The CDR3 nucleotides are TGCGCCAGCAGCTTGGCCGGAACAGCTTACTCTGGAAACACCATATATTTT.

This chain joins TRBV14 and TRBJ2-6, with D possibly TRBD2 on 5 matching bases. This CDR3 comprises 20 residues. CDR1 is SGHDN and CDR2 is FVKESK in the germline V gene. Trimming pared 0 bases from V and 0 bases from J, leaving 18 bases between. CDR3 sequence: CASSQESYGVGRSGANVLTF. For the CDR3, the DNA is TGTGCCAGCAGCCAAGAGTCGTACGGGGTAGGACGCTCTGGGGCCAACGTCCTGACTTTC. Drawing the rest from reference TRBV14 and TRBJ2-6, the complete variable domain is EAGVTQFPSHSVIEKGQTVTLRCDPISGHDNLYWYRRVMGKEIKFLLHFVKESKQDESGMPNNRFLAERTGGTYSTLKVQPAELEDSGVYFCASSQESYGVGRSGANVLTFGAGSRLTVL.

This clone was counted once. The chain is built from TRBV11-2 and TRBJ1-2; D gene uncertain. From germline, CDR1 is SGHAT and CDR2 FQNNGV. This CDR3 is built from 14 residues. The V gene lost 2 bases and the J gene lost 2 bases, with 9 bases spanning the gap. The CDR3 sequence is CASSLTRVNYGYTF. The CDR3 DNA is TGTGCCAGCAGCTTAACGAGAGTCAACTATGGCTACACCTTC.

This clone appeared a few times. The gene calls are TRBV27 and TRBJ2-5; D is ambiguous. Looked up from germline, CDR1 is MNHEY and CDR2 is SMNVEV (reference sequence). The V end was cut by 5 bases, the J end by 4 bases, with 17 bases between. There are 15 residues in the CDR3. The CDR3 coding sequence is TGTGCCAGCAGTCCCCTGACGGGCTCGGGAGAGACCCAGTACTTC. Amino acid sequence: CASSPLTGSGETQYF.

The chain couples TRBV5-4 to TRBJ2-1, with D perhaps matching TRBD2 (6 bases). Trimming pared 0 bases from V and 4 bases from J, leaving 8 bases between. The CDR3 is 14 residues long. The germline V gene has CDR1 SGHNT and CDR2 YYREEE (reference sequence). The CDR3 DNA reads TGTGCCAGCAGCTTGGGGGGACTTTACAATGAGCAGTTCTTC. This encodes CASSLGGLYNEQFF. Using reference TRBV5-4 and TRBJ2-1 for the parts outside the CDR3, the full variable domain is ETGVTQSPTHLIKTRGQQVTLRCSSQSGHNTVSWYQQALGQGPQFIFQYYREEENGRGNFPPRFSGLQFPNYSSELNVNALELDDSALYLCASSLGGLYNEQFFGPGTRLTVL.

J is TRBJ2-7 and V is TRBV28; 7 positions match TRBD1. V lost 2 bases, J lost 1 base, and 5 bases stayed unmatched. The CDR3 runs 15 residues. The germline V gene has CDR1 MDHEN and CDR2 SYDVKM. CDR3 residues: CASSLKMTGSYEQYF. The CDR3 region has the DNA TGTGCCAGCAGTTTAAAAATGACAGGGTCCTACGAGCAGTACTTC.

The genes are TRBV2 and TRBJ2-7; TRBD2 matches at 9 bases. The germline CDR1 and CDR2 sequences are SNHLY and FYNNEI. Germline trimming cut 4 bases from V and 4 bases from J; bases unmatched to any gene: 5. This CDR3 is built from 14 residues. The DNA for the CDR3 is TGTGCCAGCAGTGTGGGACTAGCCCTATACGAGCAGTACTTC. It yields the protein CASSVGLALYEQYF. Drawing the rest from reference TRBV2 and TRBJ2-7, the complete variable domain is EPEVTQTPSHQVTQMGQEVILRCVPISNHLYFYWYRQILGQKVEFLVSFYNNEISEKSEIFDDQFSVERPDGSNFTLKIRSTKLEDSAMYFCASSVGLALYEQYFGPGTRLTVT.

The V call is TRBV5-1, the J call TRBJ2-7, with a weak D call TRBD1 (6 bases). CDR3 length equals 15 residues. Trimming pared 3 bases from V and 5 bases from J, leaving 18 bases between. CDR1 SGHRS and CDR2 YFSETQ come from the germline V gene. The CDR3 bases are TGCGCCAGCAGCTCGGGGACATTTGTCGTTAACGAGCAGTACTTC. It translates to CASSSGTFVVNEQYF.

This clone was found a few times. The rearrangement joins TRBV7-2 to TRBJ2-2, with a tentative D call TRBD1 (5 bases). This CDR3 comprises 15 residues. Trimming left V 4 bases short and J 5 bases short, with 14 bases between. The germline V gene encodes CDR1 SGHTA and CDR2 FQGNSA. The CDR3 nucleotides read TGTGCCAGCAGCTCAACCCTCAGGGTTACCGGGGAGCTGTTTTTT. This sequence encodes CASSSTLRVTGELFF. Using reference TRBV7-2 and TRBJ2-2 for the parts outside the CDR3, the full variable domain is GAGVSQSPSNKVTEKGKDVELRCDPISGHTALYWYRQSLGQGLEFLIYFQGNSAPDKSGLPSDRFSAERTGGSVSTLTIQRTQQEDSAVYLCASSSTLRVTGELFFGEGSRLTVL.

The J gene is TRBJ2-7, the V gene TRBV4-2; D ambiguous. This CDR3 region has 15 residues. V was cut by 0 bases and J by 2 bases, with 11 bases left in between. Germline V gives CDR1 LGHNA, CDR2 YNFKEQ. The CDR3 region is CASSQDRTFTYEQYF. CDR3 DNA sequence: TGTGCCAGCAGCCAAGATCGAACATTCACCTACGAGCAGTACTTC.

This chain links TRBV28 with TRBJ1-2; possibly TRBD1 for D (6 bases). V lost 3 bases, J lost 4 bases, and 18 bases lay in between. CDR3 size: 16 residues. The germline gives CDR1 MDHEN, CDR2 SYDVKM. The CDR3: CASSFSGGRRGYGYTF. CDR3 DNA: TGTGCCAGCAGTTTTAGCGGGGGCAGGCGGGGCTATGGCTACACCTTC.

By frequency in the sample, this clone is medium-sized. V and J are TRBV28 and TRBJ1-5, with 7 bases lining up with TRBD1. The CDR3 spans 15 residues. Per germline, CDR1 MDHEN and CDR2 SYDVKM. With 10 bases clipped from V and 5 bases from J, the junction kept 14 bases outside the gene matches. Here the CDR3 reads CATSLRGTEYQPQHF. The CDR3 nucleotides read TGTGCCACCTCTTTACGGGGGACAGAATATCAGCCCCAGCATTTT.

V gene TRBV11-2 combines with J gene TRBJ2-7; 12 bases fit TRBD1. CDR1 SGHAT and CDR2 FQNNGV come from the germline V gene. The trim removed 4 bases at V and 5 bases at J, leaving 6 bases unmatched. This CDR3 is 15 amino acids long. CDR3 bases: TGTGCCAGCAGCTCGATGGGGACAGGGGGCAACGAGCAGTACTTC. It is translated as CASSSMGTGGNEQYF.

The chain recombines TRBV6-5 with TRBJ2-4; perhaps TRBD1 as D (5 bases). The V gene's germline CDR1 is MNHEY and CDR2 SVGAGI. Trimming left V 2 bases short and J 0 bases short, with 11 bases between. CDR3 length: 16 amino acids. The CDR3 is CASSYGLGLAKNIQYF. DNA of the CDR3: TGTGCCAGCAGTTACGGGTTGGGGCTAGCCAAAAACATTCAGTACTTC.

The rearrangement links TRBV6-1 to TRBJ1-5; 9 bases agree with TRBD1. The CDR3 has 16 amino acids. After removal of 3 bases from V and 4 bases from J, the junction contained 7 bases not matched to a gene. Germline V gene lookup returns CDR1 MNHNS and CDR2 SASEGT. The CDR3 reads CASSEHRDRVNQPQHF. The CDR3 nucleotides are TGTGCCAGCAGTGAGCACCGGGACAGGGTAAATCAGCCCCAGCATTTT.

The chain recombines TRBV7-2 with TRBJ2-7, with 8 positions matching TRBD2. Germline CDR1 SGHTA, CDR2 FQGNSA. The V segment lost 7 bases and the J segment 6 bases; nucleotides outside the gene matches: 14. The CDR3 totals 15 residues. CDR3 DNA: TGTGCCAGCACGCTTAGGCGGGAGGTCACGGGCGAGCAGTACTTC. Translation gives CASTLRREVTGEQYF.

In this sample, this clone turned up once. V is TRBV5-1 and J is TRBJ1-1; TRBD1 matches at 10 bases. The germline CDR1 and CDR2 sequences are SGHRS and YFSETQ. The CDR3 has 14 amino acids. V lost 4 bases to trimming and J lost 1 base; unmatched junction nucleotides: 1. CDR3 sequence reads: CASSRDRGNTEAFF. CDR3 DNA sequence: TGCGCCAGCAGCCGGGACAGGGGGAACACTGAAGCTTTCTTT.